The 32 T cell receptor beta chains given below trace back to one sample, sequenced in a study of beta chain features in type 1 diabetes. Findings and caveats of the study: Moderate but significant shortening of TCRB CDR3s was recorded in all four CD4+ subsets from Type 1 diabetes patients.

The isolated RNA, all of it, was reverse transcribed, so expressed TCRB transcripts were what got sequenced. TCRdb's table, derived via immunoSEQ multiplex PCR, lists solely in-frame clones and lacks some. Altogether roughly 730,000 clones are present, 10% to 15% being singletons, with the ten largest covering approximately 0.021%. These receptors' antigens are unknown. The sequencing input was naive CD4+ T cells from blood. The origin of the receptors is a man aged 18 to 35 with type 1 diabetes.

This clone was seen more than once but under ten times. The rearrangement joins TRBV18 to TRBJ1-1, with 8 bases that match TRBD1. Germline V gene lookup returns CDR1 KGHSH and CDR2 LQKENI. The CDR3 sequence is 15 residues long. With V trimmed by 1 base and J by 1 base, 2 bases remained unmatched. The CDR3 DNA reads TGTGCCAGCTCACCACGGACAGGGAAGAACACTGAAGCTTTCTTT. This codes for CASSPRTGKNTEAFF. The full variable domain, completed using reference TRBV18 and TRBJ1-1, is NAGVMQNPRHLVRRRGQEARLRCSPMKGHSHVYWYRQLPEEGLKFMVYLQKENIIDESGMPKERFSAEFPKEGPSILRIQQVVRGDSAAYFCASSPRTGKNTEAFFGQGTRLTVV.

This clone was seen a handful of times. This rearrangement joins TRBV15 to TRBJ1-1; D is possibly TRBD1 (5 bases). The CDR3 runs 13 residues. Trimming pared 0 bases from V and 4 bases from J, leaving 6 bases between. Germline V CDR1 and CDR2: LNHNV, YYDKDF (reference sequence). CDR3 region: CATSREQGTEAFF. The CDR3, as DNA: TGTGCCACCAGCAGAGAGCAGGGCACTGAAGCTTTCTTT.

Only a few counts were recorded for this clone. The V call is TRBV7-9, the J call TRBJ2-1, with 7 nucleotides matching TRBD1. After removal of 1 base from V and 3 bases from J, the junction contained 3 bases not matched to a gene. CDR1 and CDR2 from the germline V gene are SEHNR and FQNEAQ (reference sequence). The CDR3 is 15 residues long. In DNA, the CDR3 is TGTGCCAGCAGCTTAGAACAGGGGAGCTACAATGAGCAGTTCTTC. Translated: CASSLEQGSYNEQFF.

This clone was detected only a few times. The chain is built from TRBV9 and TRBJ2-2; tentative D call: TRBD2 (5 bases). Trimming removed 4 bases at V and 1 base at J, with 17 bases between. Germline V gene sequence: CDR1 SGDLS, CDR2 YYNGEE. The CDR3 is 17 amino acids. This CDR3 is CASSPRGGALNTGELFF. CDR3 DNA sequence: TGTGCCAGCAGCCCCCGAGGAGGCGCCTTGAACACCGGGGAGCTGTTTTTT.

The chain couples TRBV6-5 to TRBJ2-5; D is unclear. The CDR3 is 13 residues long. Trimming left V 0 bases short and J 5 bases short, with 7 bases between. In germline, CDR1 is MNHEY, CDR2 SVGAGI. The CDR3 DNA sequence: TGTGCCAGCAGTTACTCGGGTGTCGAGACCCAGTACTTC. This sequence encodes CASSYSGVETQYF.

This clone came up a few times. This chain joins TRBV4-1 and TRBJ1-2; tentative D call: TRBD1 (5 bases). The CDR3 totals 17 residues. Germline CDR1 MGHRA, CDR2 YSYEKL. V was trimmed by 0 bases and J by 7 bases, leaving 21 bases between them. In nucleotides, the CDR3 is TGCGCCAGCAGCCAAGATTTGCGAACAGGTAGTTTTCTTGGCTACACCTTC. Translated: CASSQDLRTGSFLGYTF.

The chain links TRBV30 to TRBJ2-7; 7 bases align to TRBD2. The CDR3 runs 15 residues. V trimming: 6 bases; J trimming: 2 bases; junction bases outside the gene matches: 13. Per the germline V gene, CDR1 is GTSNPN and CDR2 is SVGIG (reference sequence). CDR3: CACRGVGQLPYEQYF. CDR3 bases: TGTGCCTGTCGGGGGGTAGGGCAGCTCCCCTACGAGCAGTACTTC.

J is TRBJ2-1 and V is TRBV6-1, with D uncertain. Trimming took off 6 bases at V and 0 bases at J, with 12 bases between the two ends. The CDR3 sequence is 15 residues long. Per germline, CDR1 MNHNS and CDR2 SASEGT. CDR3 sequence: CASSIEISSYNEQFF. The CDR3 DNA follows: TGTGCCAGCAGCATAGAAATCAGCTCCTACAATGAGCAGTTCTTC.

This clone was seen a few times. The chain links TRBV2 to TRBJ2-7; 10 bases line up with TRBD1. This CDR3 comprises 15 residues. With V trimmed by 0 bases and J by 3 bases, 2 bases remained unmatched. Germline values: CDR1 SNHLY, CDR2 FYNNEI. CDR3 residues: CASSEAGTGDYEQYF. CDR3 DNA: TGTGCCAGCAGTGAAGCCGGGACAGGGGACTACGAGCAGTACTTC.

This sequence joins TRBV28 and TRBJ2-3; D might be TRBD2 (6 bases). V dropped 3 bases and J dropped 1 base, with 14 bases sitting between them. This CDR3 has 16 residues. From germline, CDR1 is MDHEN and CDR2 SYDVKM. The CDR3 DNA sequence: TGTGCCAGCAGTTTTTTCGGGGGTAGGGGCACAGATACGCAGTATTTT. It encodes CASSFFGGRGTDTQYF.

The table lists this clone with a few counts. The chain is built from TRBV18 and TRBJ2-1, with D tentatively TRBD2 (5 bases). This CDR3 has 13 amino acids. Germline assignment: CDR1 KGHSH and CDR2 LQKENI. V lost 1 base, J lost 7 bases, and 8 bases lay in between. CDR3 in DNA: TGTGCCAGCTCACCACAAGGGAGTAATGAGCAGTTCTTC. Encoded protein: CASSPQGSNEQFF.

A few counts support this clone. Distinct nucleotide sequences in the sample also encode this CDR3. This chain links TRBV9 with TRBJ2-5; TRBD2 matches 11 bases. Per germline, CDR1 SGDLS and CDR2 YYNGEE. Germline trimming cut 2 bases from V and 1 base from J; bases unmatched to any gene: 1. The CDR3 sequence is 15 residues long. The CDR3 here is CASSVGLAVQETQYF. The CDR3 DNA follows: TGTGCCAGCAGCGTGGGACTAGCGGTCCAAGAGACCCAGTACTTC. Drawing the rest from reference TRBV9 and TRBJ2-5, the complete variable domain is DSGVTQTPKHLITATGQRVTLRCSPRSGDLSVYWYQQSLDQGLQFLIQYYNGEERAKGNILERFSAQQFPDLHSELNLSSLELGDSALYFCASSVGLAVQETQYFGPGTRLLVL.

This clone was found a few times. The rearrangement joins TRBV7-9 to TRBJ2-3; the D is unclear. This CDR3 has 14 amino acids. Trimming removed 1 base from V and 6 bases from J, with 11 bases in between. In germline, CDR1 is SEHNR, CDR2 FQNEAQ (reference sequence). The CDR3 spells CASSLGEDGDTQYF. DNA for the CDR3: TGTGCCAGCAGCTTAGGCGAGGACGGGGATACGCAGTATTTT.

V usage is TRBV19 and J usage is TRBJ2-1; D is uncertain. The CDR3 spans 16 residues. V was pared by 8 bases and J by 4 bases, with 21 bases between. The germline V gene encodes CDR1 LNHDA and CDR2 SQIVND (reference sequence). CDR3 coding DNA: TGTGCCAGTCGCAGCCCTGGGGTAGGAAAATACAATGAGCAGTTCTTC. It translates to CASRSPGVGKYNEQFF.

This clone was observed a few times. The gene calls are TRBV28 and TRBJ2-7; the D gene is possibly TRBD2 (7 bases). The CDR3 contains 16 residues. Germline loops: CDR1 MDHEN, CDR2 SYDVKM. Trimming cost V 2 bases and J 2 bases, with 16 bases left between them. CDR3 loop: CASSLGGGARAYEQYF. The CDR3 nucleotides are TGTGCCAGCAGTTTAGGAGGGGGGGCCCGAGCCTACGAGCAGTACTTC.

This clone was detected a few times. This chain joins TRBV29-1 and TRBJ2-3, with D tentatively TRBD1 (5 bases). CDR1 and CDR2 from the germline V gene are SQVTM and ANQGSEA. The CDR3 consists of 13 residues. Trimming left V 4 bases short and J 2 bases short, with 10 bases between. CDR3 bases: TGCAGCGTTGCCACAGGATACACAGATACGCAGTATTTT. This gives the protein CSVATGYTDTQYF.

This clone has just a few counts. The genes are TRBV29-1 and TRBJ1-4, with 7 bases that match TRBD1. The CDR3 length is 15 residues. Looked up from germline, CDR1 is SQVTM and CDR2 is ANQGSEA. V dropped 6 bases and J dropped 2; count of bases not matched to a gene: 9. Written as DNA, the CDR3 is TGCAGCGTGAAGACAGGGACGACGACTAATGAAAAACTGTTTTTT. Translating it yields CSVKTGTTTNEKLFF.

This clone was seen a handful of times. This chain connects TRBV7-9 to TRBJ1-1; the D is unclear. The germline V gene encodes CDR1 SEHNR and CDR2 FQNEAQ (reference sequence). The germline V and J ends were trimmed by 0 bases and 11 bases, with 10 bases remaining between them. This CDR3 region has 12 residues. This CDR3 is CASSLARVGAFF. The DNA of the CDR3 is TGTGCCAGCAGCTTAGCCCGGGTGGGTGCTTTCTTT.

This clone was counted only a few times. J is TRBJ2-7 and V is TRBV9; 7 nucleotides line up with TRBD2. The germline CDR1 and CDR2 sequences are SGDLS and YYNGEE. CDR3 length: 14 amino acids. J was trimmed by 2 bases and V by 4 bases; bases with no gene match: 6. The CDR3 spells CASSSGGSPYEQYF. Written as DNA, the CDR3 is TGTGCCAGCAGCTCCGGGGGGTCCCCCTACGAGCAGTACTTC.

The V and J genes are TRBV5-1 and TRBJ1-4, with D unclear. CDR1 SGHRS and CDR2 YFSETQ come from the germline V gene. CDR3 length: 16 amino acids. The ends were cut back, 4 bases at V and 3 bases at J, with 16 bases in the middle. The CDR3 reads CASSTSMSLPNEKLFF. DNA of the CDR3: TGCGCCAGCAGCACCTCAATGAGTCTGCCTAATGAAAAACTGTTTTTT.

This chain uses TRBV27 with TRBJ2-7, with a weak D call TRBD1 (6 bases). V lost 0 bases and J 3 bases, leaving 12 bases between the germline ends. The CDR3 is 15 amino acids. Per the germline V gene, CDR1 is MNHEY and CDR2 is SMNVEV (reference sequence). CDR3 sequence: CASSLSWTAGYEQYF. The CDR3 DNA reads as TGTGCCAGCAGTTTATCGTGGACAGCTGGCTACGAGCAGTACTTC.

This clone was seen more than once but under ten times. The gene calls are TRBV7-9 and TRBJ1-2; TRBD1 might be the D (5 bases). The V end was cut by 3 bases, the J end by 0 bases, with 14 bases between. CDR1 and CDR2 from the germline V gene are SEHNR and FQNEAQ (reference sequence). The CDR3 runs to 16 residues. The CDR3 bases are TGTGCCAGCAGCTTGAGGGGCAGAAATTCTAACTATGGCTACACCTTC. Amino acid sequence: CASSLRGRNSNYGYTF.

This clone occurred a few times. This chain joins TRBV30 and TRBJ1-1; D ambiguous. The CDR3 is 13 residues long. V gave up 3 bases and J gave up 3 bases, with 11 bases separating them. Per the germline V gene, CDR1 is GTSNPN and CDR2 is SVGIG (reference sequence). CDR3: CAWRPGFDTEAFF. The CDR3 DNA reads as TGTGCCTGGAGGCCGGGGTTCGACACTGAAGCTTTCTTT.

This clone has only a few counts. The chain links TRBV30 to TRBJ1-1; D not resolved. Germline loops: CDR1 GTSNPN, CDR2 SVGIG (reference sequence). Trimming removed 1 base from V and 6 bases from J, with 9 bases in between. The CDR3 spans 12 residues. CDR3 loop: CAWSGLGAEAFF. The CDR3, as DNA: TGTGCCTGGAGTGGACTAGGCGCTGAAGCTTTCTTT.

This clone occurred a few times. This chain links TRBV11-2 with TRBJ2-5; D is unresolved. This CDR3 is built from 13 residues. Trimming stripped 0 bases from V and 7 bases from J, with 9 bases between. In germline, CDR1 is SGHAT, CDR2 FQNNGV. The CDR3 reads CASSLEGRATQYF. For the CDR3, the DNA is TGTGCCAGCAGCTTAGAAGGAAGGGCGACCCAGTACTTC.

The rearrangement links TRBV29-1 to TRBJ2-2, with a possible D match to TRBD2 (6 bases). The CDR3 length is 13 residues. Per the germline V gene, CDR1 is SQVTM and CDR2 is ANQGSEA. Trimming took 4 bases from V and 7 from J, leaving 13 bases between them. This chain's CDR3 is CSVGPPGGGELFF. CDR3 bases: TGCAGCGTTGGCCCGCCCGGGGGCGGGGAGCTGTTTTTT.

This clone was detected only a few times. This rearrangement joins TRBV11-1 to TRBJ1-2; perhaps TRBD1 as D (6 bases). The germline V gene has CDR1 SGHAT and CDR2 FQDESV (reference sequence). V was cut by 3 bases and J by 3 bases, with 11 bases left in between. The CDR3 totals 14 residues. CDR3 nucleotide sequence: TGTGCCAGCAGCTTTGGGGGGGCCGACTATGGCTACACCTTC. Translating it yields CASSFGGADYGYTF.

J is TRBJ1-1 and V is TRBV7-6; unclear D gene. The CDR3 length is 12 residues. Germline lookup yields CDR1 SGHVS and CDR2 FNYEAQ. Trimming removed 4 bases at V and 11 bases at J, with 14 bases between. CDR3 sequence reads: CASSSNTGEAFF. The CDR3 DNA sequence: TGTGCCAGCAGCTCCAACACCGGAGAGGCTTTCTTT.

This clone was seen a few times. The V call is TRBV29-1, the J call TRBJ2-7, with TRBD2 matching 12 bases. V shed 5 bases, J shed 5 bases, and the junction held 16 bases outside the gene matches. Germline V CDR1 and CDR2: SQVTM, ANQGSEA. This CDR3 region has 17 residues. CDR3 nucleotides: TGCAGCGTTCCCAGGTGGTCTAGCGGGGGGGCCGGTGACGAGCAGTACTTC. This gives the protein CSVPRWSSGGAGDEQYF.

This clone was recorded a few times. The chain joins TRBV9 to TRBJ2-2; D possibly matches TRBD1 or TRBD2 (6 bases each). Germline values: CDR1 SGDLS, CDR2 YYNGEE. The V gene lost 1 base and the J gene lost 6 bases, with 10 bases spanning the gap. The CDR3 is made up of 14 amino acids. CDR3 DNA sequence: TGTGCCAGCAGCGTATGGGGGGCCTCCGGGGAGCTGTTTTTT. Amino acids: CASSVWGASGELFF.

This clone was seen a handful of times. V is TRBV14 and J is TRBJ2-3, with D perhaps matching TRBD2 (6 bases). The CDR3 consists of 15 residues. Germline V gene sequence: CDR1 SGHDN, CDR2 FVKESK. The germline V and J ends were trimmed by 6 bases and 1 base, with 14 bases remaining between them. DNA of the CDR3: TGTGCCAGCAGTTTTGGGGGGATTGGCACAGATACGCAGTATTTT. As protein: CASSFGGIGTDTQYF.

In its sample, this clone was seen a few times. The chain links TRBV30 to TRBJ2-6; D possibly corresponds to TRBD1 (6 bases). This CDR3 has 16 residues. Trimming removed 0 bases at V and 4 bases at J, with 13 bases between. Germline CDR1 GTSNPN, CDR2 SVGIG (reference sequence). CDR3 sequence (DNA): TGTGCCTGGAGTGTGTCAGGGGTAACGGGGGCCAACGTCCTGACTTTC. This sequence encodes CAWSVSGVTGANVLTF.